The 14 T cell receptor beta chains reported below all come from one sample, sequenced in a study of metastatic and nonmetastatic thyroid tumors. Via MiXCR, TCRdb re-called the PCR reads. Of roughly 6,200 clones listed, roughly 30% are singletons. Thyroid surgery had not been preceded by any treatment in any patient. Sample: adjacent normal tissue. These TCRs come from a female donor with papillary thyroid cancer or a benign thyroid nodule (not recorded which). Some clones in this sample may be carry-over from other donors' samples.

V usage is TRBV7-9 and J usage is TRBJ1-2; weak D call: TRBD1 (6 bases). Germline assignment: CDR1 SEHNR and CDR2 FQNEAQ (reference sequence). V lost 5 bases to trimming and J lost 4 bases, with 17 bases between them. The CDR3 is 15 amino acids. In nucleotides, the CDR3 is TGTGCCAGCAGCGACGGACAGCCGGGCCTCTATGGCTACACCTTC. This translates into CASSDGQPGLYGYTF. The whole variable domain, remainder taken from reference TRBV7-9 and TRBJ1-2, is DTGVSQNPRHKITKRGQNVTFRCDPISEHNRLYWYRQTLGQGPEFLTYFQNEAQLEKSRLLSDRFSAERPKGSFSTLEIQRTEQGDSAMYLCASSDGQPGLYGYTFGSGTRLTVV.

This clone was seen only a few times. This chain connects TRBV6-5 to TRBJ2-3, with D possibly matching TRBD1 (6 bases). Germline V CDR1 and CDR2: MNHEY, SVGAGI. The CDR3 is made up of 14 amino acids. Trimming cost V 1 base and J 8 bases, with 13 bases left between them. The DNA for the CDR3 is TGTGCCAGCAGTTACTTCAGGGGTGGGGGTACGCAGTATTTT. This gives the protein CASSYFRGGGTQYF.

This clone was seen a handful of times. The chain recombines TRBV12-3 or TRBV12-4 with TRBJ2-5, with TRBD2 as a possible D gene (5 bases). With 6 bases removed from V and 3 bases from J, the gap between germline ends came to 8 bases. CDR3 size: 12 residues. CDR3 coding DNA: TGTGCCAGCAGACAGAGGGAAGAGACCCAGTACTTC. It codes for CASRQREETQYF.

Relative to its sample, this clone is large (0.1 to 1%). DNA of the CDR3: TGTGCCAGCAGCTTCGAAGAATGGGGGAACACTGAAGCTTTCTTT. Protein: CASSFEEWGNTEAFF. The chain couples TRBV5-5 to TRBJ1-1, with D unresolved. Between the trimmed V and J ends, which lost 2 bases and 1 base, there was a span of 12 bases. The CDR3 runs 15 residues. Per the germline V gene, CDR1 is SGHKS and CDR2 is YYEKEE (reference sequence).

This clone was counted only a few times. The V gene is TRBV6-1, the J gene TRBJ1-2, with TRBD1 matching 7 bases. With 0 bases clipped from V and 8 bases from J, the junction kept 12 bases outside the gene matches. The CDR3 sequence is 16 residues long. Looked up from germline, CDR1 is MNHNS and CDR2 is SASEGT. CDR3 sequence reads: CASSEALLGTAGGYTF. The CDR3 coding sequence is TGTGCCAGCAGTGAAGCGCTTCTTGGGACAGCGGGAGGCTACACCTTC.

In DNA form, the CDR3 reads TGTGCCAGCGGATTAGCGGGAGGGCCAGATACGCAGTATTTT. The encoded protein is CASGLAGGPDTQYF. This chain uses TRBV6-1 with TRBJ2-3; 11 bases align to TRBD2. The germline V gene has CDR1 MNHNS and CDR2 SASEGT. The CDR3 is 14 amino acids. The ends lost 8 bases at V and 4 bases at J; junction bases unmatched: 5.

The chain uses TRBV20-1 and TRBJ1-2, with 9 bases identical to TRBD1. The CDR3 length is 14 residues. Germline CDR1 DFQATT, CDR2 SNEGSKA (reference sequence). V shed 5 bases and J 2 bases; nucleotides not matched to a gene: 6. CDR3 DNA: TGCAGTGCTGACCCTGGGACAGGGAACTATGGCTACACCTTC. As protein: CSADPGTGNYGYTF.

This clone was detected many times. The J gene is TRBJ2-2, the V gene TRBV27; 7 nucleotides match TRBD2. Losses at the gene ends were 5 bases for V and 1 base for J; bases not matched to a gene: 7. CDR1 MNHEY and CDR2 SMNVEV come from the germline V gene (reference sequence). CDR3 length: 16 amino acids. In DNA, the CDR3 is TGTGCCAGCAGTCCGCTAGCGGAGAGGAACACCGGGGAGCTGTTTTTT. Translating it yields CASSPLAERNTGELFF.

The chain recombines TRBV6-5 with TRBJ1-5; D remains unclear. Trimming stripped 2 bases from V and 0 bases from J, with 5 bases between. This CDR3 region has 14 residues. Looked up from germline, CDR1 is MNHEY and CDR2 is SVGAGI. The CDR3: CASSYRYSNQPQHF. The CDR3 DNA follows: TGTGCCAGCAGTTACCGGTATAGCAATCAGCCCCAGCATTTT.

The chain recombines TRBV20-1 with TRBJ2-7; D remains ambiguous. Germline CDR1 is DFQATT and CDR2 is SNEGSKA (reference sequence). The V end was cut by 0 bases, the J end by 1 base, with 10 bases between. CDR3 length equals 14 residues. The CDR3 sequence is CSARDLVRSYEQYF. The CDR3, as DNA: TGCAGTGCTAGAGATCTTGTAAGGTCCTACGAGCAGTACTTC.

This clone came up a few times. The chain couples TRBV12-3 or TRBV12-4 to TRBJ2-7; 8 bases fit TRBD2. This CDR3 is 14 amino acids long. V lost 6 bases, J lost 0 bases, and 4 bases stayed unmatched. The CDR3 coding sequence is TGTGCCAGCAGCCTAGCGGGTCTCTCCTACGAGCAGTACTTC. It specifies CASSLAGLSYEQYF.

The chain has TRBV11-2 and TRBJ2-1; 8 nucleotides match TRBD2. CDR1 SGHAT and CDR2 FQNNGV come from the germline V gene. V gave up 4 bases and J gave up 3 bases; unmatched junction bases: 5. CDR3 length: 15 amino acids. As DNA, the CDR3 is TGTGCCAGCAGCTATTCTAGCGGGTACTACAATGAGCAGTTCTTC. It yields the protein CASSYSSGYYNEQFF. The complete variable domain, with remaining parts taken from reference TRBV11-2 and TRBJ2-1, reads EAGVAQSPRYKIIEKRQSVAFWCNPISGHATLYWYQQILGQGPKLLIQFQNNGVVDDSQLPKDRFSAERLKGVDSTLKIQPAKLEDSAVYLCASSYSSGYYNEQFFGPGTRLTVL.

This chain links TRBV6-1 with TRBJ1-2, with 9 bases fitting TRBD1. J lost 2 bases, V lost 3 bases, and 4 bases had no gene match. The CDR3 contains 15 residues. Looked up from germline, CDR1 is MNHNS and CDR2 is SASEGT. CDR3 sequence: CASSDWGQGNYGYTF. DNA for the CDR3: TGTGCCAGCAGTGACTGGGGACAGGGCAACTATGGCTACACCTTC.

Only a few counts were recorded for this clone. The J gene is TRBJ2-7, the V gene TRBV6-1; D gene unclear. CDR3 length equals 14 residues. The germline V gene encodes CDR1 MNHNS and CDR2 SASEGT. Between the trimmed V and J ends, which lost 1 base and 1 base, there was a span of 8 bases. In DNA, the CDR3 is TGTGCCAGCAGTGAAGAAACCTCATCCTACGAGCAGTACTTC. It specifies CASSEETSSYEQYF.